This T cell receptor beta chain was profiled in a study of siplizumab effects on memory and regulatory T cells. General study findings and limits: Siplizumab significantly decreased alloreactive sequences from unstimulated CD4+ memory cells. Apparently more diverse than memory cells, naive T cells also seemed major alloresponse contributors.

V lost 4 bases and J 0 bases, leaving 12 bases between the germline ends. The germline gives CDR1 SEHNR, CDR2 FQNEAQ (reference sequence). The CDR3 has 15 amino acids. The method was immunoSEQ multiplex PCR; TCRdb's version includes in-frame clones alone and lacks a portion of them. This sample has some 100,000 clones, with 92% found just once. A note on this clone: Its specificity is unknown.

Material for sequencing was Tregs sorted from blood. The clonotype originates from a human donor in good health. The V gene is TRBV7-9, the J gene TRBJ1-1, with a possible D match to TRBD1 (5 bases). The CDR3 region has the DNA TGTGCCAGCAGCTACTCTGGACAAATGAACACTGAAGCTTTCTTT. It yields the protein CASSYSGQMNTEAFF. The whole variable domain, filled in from reference TRBV7-9 and TRBJ1-1, reads DTGVSQNPRHKITKRGQNVTFRCDPISEHNRLYWYRQTLGQGPEFLTYFQNEAQLEKSRLLSDRFSAERPKGSFSTLEIQRTEQGDSAMYLCASSYSGQMNTEAFFGQGTRLTVV.